Each of the 10 T cell receptor beta chains below was sequenced from the same sample in a study of blood T cells in healthy people across ages. The use of a sample-barcoded 5' primer and a J-beta primer mix characterized a second PCR of roughly 6 to 12 cycles. One entry per CDR3 protein results from TCRdb running MiXCR on the 5' RACE reads. Of 700,000 to 1,000,000 distinct CDR3 sequences listed, 40% to 50% are singletons. Material for sequencing was blood. The receptors were sampled from a man aged 60 to 75 in good health.

The table lists this clonotype with a few counts. The V gene is TRBV4-3, the J gene TRBJ2-3; D is uncertain. The CDR3 runs 15 residues. The ends were cut back, 0 bases at V and 1 base at J, with 8 bases in the middle. The germline V gene encodes CDR1 LGHNA and CDR2 YSLEER. CDR3 loop: CASSQDQTRTDTQYF. CDR3 DNA: TGCGCCAGCAGCCAAGATCAGACGCGCACAGATACGCAGTATTTT.

This chain links TRBV6-4 with TRBJ1-6, with D tentatively TRBD1 (6 bases). Germline CDR1 is MRHNA and CDR2 is SNTAGT. Deletions cut 3 bases from V and 7 bases from J, with 13 bases between. The CDR3 is 15 residues long. The CDR3 DNA is TGTGCCAGCAGTGAAGCCAGGGGCCGGAATTCACCCCTCCACTTT. Its translation is CASSEARGRNSPLHF.

This clonotype was seen a few times. This rearrangement joins TRBV7-2 to TRBJ2-5; 11 nucleotides line up with TRBD2. This CDR3 spans 16 amino acids. The germline CDR1 and CDR2 sequences are SGHTA and FQGNSA. Losses at the gene ends were 0 bases for V and 4 bases for J; bases not matched to a gene: 4. The CDR3 is CASSLAGLAGGETQYF. The DNA of the CDR3 is TGTGCCAGCAGCTTAGCGGGTCTAGCGGGGGGAGAGACCCAGTACTTC.

The chain employs TRBV4-3 and TRBJ2-1; unclear D gene. The CDR3 is made up of 13 amino acids. Germline values: CDR1 LGHNA, CDR2 YSLEER. With 6 bases removed from V and 2 bases from J, the gap between germline ends came to 8 bases. The DNA of the CDR3 is TGCGCCAGCAGTTCACGGACCTACAATGAGCAGTTCTTC. Translating gives CASSSRTYNEQFF.

V usage is TRBV10-1 and J usage is TRBJ2-2; TRBD2 might be the D (6 bases). Per germline, CDR1 WNHNN and CDR2 SYGVQD (reference sequence). This CDR3 contains 13 residues. The V and J ends lost 11 bases and 4 bases respectively, with 14 bases between them. CDR3 nucleotide sequence: TGCGCCTGCTCACCCGGGGGCACCGGGGAGCTGTTTTTT. Encoded protein: CACSPGGTGELFF.

The rearrangement links TRBV4-3 to TRBJ1-6; 9 bases are shared with TRBD1. There are 14 residues in the CDR3. From germline, CDR1 is LGHNA and CDR2 YSLEER. Germline trimming cut 1 base from V and 10 bases from J; bases unmatched to any gene: 2. CDR3 protein: CASSQGTGASPLHF. The CDR3 DNA follows: TGCGCCAGCAGCCAAGGGACAGGGGCCTCACCCCTCCACTTT.

The CDR3 DNA reads TGTGCCAGCAGCTTAGTAGGGAAAGGGTATGGCTACACCTTC. It yields the protein CASSLVGKGYGYTF. The chain links TRBV13 to TRBJ1-2, with D hard to call. This CDR3 has 14 amino acids. Trimming left V 1 base short and J 5 bases short, with 11 bases between. Germline CDR1 is PRHDT and CDR2 is FYEKMQ (reference sequence).

The chain has TRBV7-2 and TRBJ1-5, with 8 nucleotides matching TRBD1. Per the germline V gene, CDR1 is SGHTA and CDR2 is FQGNSA. Trimming cost V 4 bases and J 4 bases; bases outside gene matches: 3. This CDR3 is built from 14 residues. CDR3 loop: CASSYRDRNQPQHF. DNA of the CDR3: TGTGCCAGCAGCTATCGGGACAGGAATCAGCCCCAGCATTTT.

This clonotype was picked up a small number of times. This chain uses TRBV12-3 or TRBV12-4 with TRBJ1-5, with D tentatively TRBD1 (5 bases). The V and J ends lost 4 bases and 7 bases respectively, with 11 bases between them. The CDR3 spans 13 residues. The CDR3, as DNA: TGTGCCAGCAGTTCTGGTGGGGCCCAGCCCCAGCATTTT. It translates to CASSSGGAQPQHF.

The rearrangement links TRBV20-1 to TRBJ1-2, with 7 bases lining up with TRBD1. V shed 2 bases and J 8 bases; nucleotides not matched to a gene: 11. The length of the CDR3 is 14 residues. Per germline, CDR1 DFQATT and CDR2 SNEGSKA (reference sequence). The CDR3 here is CSARNPTGEGGYTF. The CDR3 DNA follows: TGCAGTGCTAGAAACCCAACAGGGGAGGGGGGCTACACCTTC.